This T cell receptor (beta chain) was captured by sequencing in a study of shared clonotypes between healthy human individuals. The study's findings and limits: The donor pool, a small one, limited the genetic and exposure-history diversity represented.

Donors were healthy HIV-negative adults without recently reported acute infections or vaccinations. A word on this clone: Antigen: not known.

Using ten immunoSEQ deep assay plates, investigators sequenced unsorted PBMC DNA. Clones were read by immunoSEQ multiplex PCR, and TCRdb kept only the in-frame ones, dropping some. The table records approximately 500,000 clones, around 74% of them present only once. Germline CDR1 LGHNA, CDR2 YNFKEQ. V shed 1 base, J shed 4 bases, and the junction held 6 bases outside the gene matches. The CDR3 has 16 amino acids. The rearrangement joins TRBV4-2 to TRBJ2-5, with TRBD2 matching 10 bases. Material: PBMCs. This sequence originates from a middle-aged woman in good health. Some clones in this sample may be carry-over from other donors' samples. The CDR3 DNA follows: TGTGCCAGCAGCCAAGGCAAGCGGGAGGGCATAGAGACCCAGTACTTC. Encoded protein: CASSQGKREGIETQYF.